The 15 T cell receptor beta chains in this list originate from one sample, sequenced in a study of beta chain features in type 1 diabetes. Study findings and constraints: Shorter TCRB CDR3s, moderately but significantly so, were found in Type 1 diabetes patients in all four CD4+ subsets.

Antigens of these TCRs are unknown. The entirety of the isolated RNA underwent reverse transcription, so expressed TCRB transcripts were sequenced. Generated by immunoSEQ multiplex PCR, the TCRdb table keeps only in-frame clones and is missing some. The repertoire consists of some 640,000 clones, with around 15% occurring once and the leading ten covering 0.035% to 0.045%. Sequenced input: naive CD4+ T cells from blood. Source of these receptors: a man between 18 and 35 years old with type 1 diabetes.

The V gene is TRBV7-3, the J gene TRBJ2-2; TRBD2 might be the D (6 bases). The V and J ends lost 5 bases and 1 base respectively, with 14 bases between them. The length of the CDR3 is 16 residues. CDR1 is SGHTA, CDR2 FQGTGA, per germline. In DNA form, the CDR3 reads TGTGCCAGCAGCCTTATGGGGACTTTGAACACCGGGGAGCTGTTTTTT. This translates into CASSLMGTLNTGELFF.

There are a few counts of this clone. The chain recombines TRBV5-4 with TRBJ2-5, with D possibly being TRBD2 (6 bases). V was cut by 3 bases and J by 5 bases, with 14 bases left in between. The CDR3 runs to 14 residues. CDR1 is SGHNT, CDR2 YYREEE, per germline (reference sequence). CDR3 residues: CASSSPQGGETQYF. CDR3 DNA sequence: TGTGCCAGCAGCTCCCCCCAGGGAGGCGAGACCCAGTACTTC.

This chain links TRBV29-1 with TRBJ2-7; 8 nucleotides line up with TRBD2. CDR3 size: 16 residues. J was trimmed by 4 bases and V by 4 bases; bases with no gene match: 15. The germline V gene has CDR1 SQVTM and CDR2 ANQGSEA. This CDR3 reads CSVGRPAGGVMYEQYF. CDR3 coding DNA: TGCAGCGTTGGGCGCCCAGCCGGGGGGGTGATGTACGAGCAGTACTTC.

This sequence joins TRBV6-5 and TRBJ1-2, with D tentatively TRBD1 (5 bases). This CDR3 contains 12 residues. V was trimmed by 5 bases and J by 6 bases, leaving 10 bases between them. From germline, CDR1 is MNHEY and CDR2 SVGAGI. DNA for the CDR3: TGTGCCAGCAGTCTAGCAGGGAATGGCTACACCTTC. This codes for CASSLAGNGYTF.

This clone was counted a few times. The J gene is TRBJ2-1, the V gene TRBV10-3; TRBD2 matches at 12 bases. This CDR3 is built from 18 residues. From germline, CDR1 is ENHRY and CDR2 SYGVKD. V gave up 3 bases and J gave up 0 bases; unmatched junction bases: 6. This CDR3 reads CAISELAGGQSSYNEQFF. The CDR3 DNA is TGTGCCATCAGTGAACTAGCGGGAGGCCAGAGCTCCTACAATGAGCAGTTCTTC.

This chain links TRBV27 with TRBJ1-1; possible D gene TRBD1, 5 bases. The V gene lost 2 bases and the J gene lost 9 bases, with 13 bases spanning the gap. The CDR3 is 13 amino acids. CDR1 and CDR2 (germline): MNHEY, SMNVEV (reference sequence). The CDR3 is CASSLRSRTKAFF. For the CDR3, the DNA is TGTGCCAGCAGTTTAAGATCGAGGACAAAAGCTTTCTTT.

This clone was counted between two and nine times. This chain uses TRBV29-1 with TRBJ2-7, with D possibly matching TRBD1 (5 bases). The CDR3 has 13 residues. In germline, CDR1 is SQVTM, CDR2 ANQGSEA. V lost 5 bases and J lost 1, with 12 bases in between. In nucleotides, the CDR3 is TGCAGCGTTAGGGGTATGGATTCCTACGAGCAGTACTTC. This codes for CSVRGMDSYEQYF.

The V and J genes are TRBV7-2 and TRBJ1-2; the match to TRBD1 covers 9 bases. Trimming cost V 4 bases and J 7 bases; bases outside gene matches: 13. CDR1 is SGHTA and CDR2 is FQGNSA in the germline V gene. CDR3 length equals 16 residues. The CDR3 coding sequence is TGTGCCAGCAGCTCCCCATTTCCGGGACAGGGAGTTGGCTACACCTTC. Translation gives CASSSPFPGQGVGYTF. The full variable domain, rest sourced from reference TRBV7-2 and TRBJ1-2, is GAGVSQSPSNKVTEKGKDVELRCDPISGHTALYWYRQSLGQGLEFLIYFQGNSAPDKSGLPSDRFSAERTGGSVSTLTIQRTQQEDSAVYLCASSSPFPGQGVGYTFGSGTRLTVV.

The rearrangement uses TRBV28 and TRBJ2-7, with a tentative D call TRBD2 (6 bases). Germline CDR1 reads MDHEN; CDR2 reads SYDVKM. V shed 6 bases and J shed 2 bases, with 17 bases lying between them. The CDR3 consists of 15 residues. DNA of the CDR3: TGTGCCAGCAGCGAAGCCCTCAGGGAGGCCTACGAGCAGTACTTC. Translated: CASSEALREAYEQYF.

The chain recombines TRBV30 with TRBJ2-1; the D gene is possibly TRBD1 (6 bases). Germline values: CDR1 GTSNPN, CDR2 SVGIG (reference sequence). The CDR3 extends over 13 amino acids. V lost 0 bases and J 9 bases, leaving 12 bases between the germline ends. CDR3 DNA sequence: TGTGCCTGGAGTGTACTTGGACAGTTTGAGCAGTTCTTC. This encodes CAWSVLGQFEQFF.

This clone was observed a handful of times. The rearrangement joins TRBV9 to TRBJ1-2, with D maybe TRBD1 (5 bases). The CDR3 extends over 13 amino acids. CDR1 and CDR2 (germline): SGDLS, YYNGEE. Trimming took off 3 bases at V and 4 bases at J, with 10 bases between the two ends. For the CDR3, the DNA is TGTGCCAGCAGCGACGGGGGGACCTATGGCTACACCTTC. This gives the protein CASSDGGTYGYTF.

The genes are TRBV20-1 and TRBJ1-2; possibly TRBD1 for D (5 bases). Deletions cut 6 bases from V and 3 bases from J, with 8 bases between. The CDR3 totals 11 residues. Germline assignment: CDR1 DFQATT and CDR2 SNEGSKA (reference sequence). The CDR3, as DNA: TGCAGTGCGCGCAGGGACTATGGCTACACCTTC. This translates into CSARRDYGYTF.

V and J are TRBV5-1 and TRBJ1-1, with 8 bases lining up with TRBD1. This CDR3 comprises 16 residues. Germline trimming cut 0 bases from V and 1 base from J; bases unmatched to any gene: 5. The germline V gene has CDR1 SGHRS and CDR2 YFSETQ. CDR3 nucleotide sequence: TGCGCCAGCAGCTTGGCCCAGGGGGCAACGAACACTGAAGCTTTCTTT. It codes for CASSLAQGATNTEAFF.

The CDR3 DNA reads as TGCAGCGTTGTTATGGAAGGCGGCTACACCTTC. Translated: CSVVMEGGYTF. V and J are TRBV29-1 and TRBJ1-2, with D hard to call. The CDR3 extends over 11 amino acids. Trimming shortened V by 4 bases and J by 8 bases, and 11 bases separated the two germline ends. The germline V gene encodes CDR1 SQVTM and CDR2 ANQGSEA.

This CDR3 is CAWSRGNLHEQYF. CDR3 DNA: TGTGCCTGGAGTCGGGGCAATCTCCACGAGCAGTACTTC. V and J are TRBV30 and TRBJ2-7; D tentatively fits TRBD1 or TRBD2 (5 bases each). Per the germline V gene, CDR1 is GTSNPN and CDR2 is SVGIG (reference sequence). The ends were cut back, 2 bases at V and 5 bases at J, with 13 bases in the middle. CDR3 size: 13 residues.